This T cell receptor beta chain was captured by sequencing in a study of T cell responses to AZD1222 COVID-19 vaccine. V lost 7 bases and J lost 0, with 10 bases in between. The CDR3 has 15 amino acids. CDR1 and CDR2 (germline): MDHEN, SYDVKM. Assay used: immunoSEQ multiplex PCR; TCRdb lists only in-frame clones, some missing. The sample lists some 78,000 clones, about 83% occurring once. The sample consisted of peripheral blood, taken 28 days after the second AZD1222 dose. The TCR sequence derives from an adult who received the AZD1222 COVID-19 vaccine. The genes are TRBV28 and TRBJ2-6; TRBD1 might be the D (5 bases). As DNA, the CDR3 is TGTGCCAGCAATCGACAGTTCTCTGGGGCCAACGTCCTGACTTTC. This encodes CASNRQFSGANVLTF.